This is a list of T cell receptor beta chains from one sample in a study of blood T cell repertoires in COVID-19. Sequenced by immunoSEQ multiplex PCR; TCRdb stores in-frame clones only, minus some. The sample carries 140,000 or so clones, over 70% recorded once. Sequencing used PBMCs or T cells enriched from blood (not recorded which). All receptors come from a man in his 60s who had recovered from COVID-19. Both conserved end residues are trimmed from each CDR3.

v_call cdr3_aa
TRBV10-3 GACRGRGTEAF
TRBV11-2 ASRLRDTGNPSYEQY
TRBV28 ASSLATRGSPTDEQF
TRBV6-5 ASSYFGQGSYGYT
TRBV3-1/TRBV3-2 ASSKAAAGPDTQY
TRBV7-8 ASSLSGSAYEQY
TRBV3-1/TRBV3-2 ASSQGDSSYGYT
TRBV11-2 ASSRPGAGGNEQY
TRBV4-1 ASSRGTFPEAF
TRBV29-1 SVREGAGSPLH
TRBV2 ASREAGVGELF
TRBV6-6 ASSPDSCEQY
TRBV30 AWASGVGANVLT
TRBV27 ASSLGLAGFNEQF
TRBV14 ASSPGLAGAPYEQY
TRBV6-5 ASVQGAGQY
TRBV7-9 ASSRSSGSDTGELF
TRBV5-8 ASSWRGQNYGYT
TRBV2 ASSSDRANGNTIY
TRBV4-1 ASSQDLVTTEKLF
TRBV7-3 ASSSIPGANVLT
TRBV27 ASRRGSNTEAF
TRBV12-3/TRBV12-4 ASSLGTAKGYT
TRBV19 ASSDRATEAF